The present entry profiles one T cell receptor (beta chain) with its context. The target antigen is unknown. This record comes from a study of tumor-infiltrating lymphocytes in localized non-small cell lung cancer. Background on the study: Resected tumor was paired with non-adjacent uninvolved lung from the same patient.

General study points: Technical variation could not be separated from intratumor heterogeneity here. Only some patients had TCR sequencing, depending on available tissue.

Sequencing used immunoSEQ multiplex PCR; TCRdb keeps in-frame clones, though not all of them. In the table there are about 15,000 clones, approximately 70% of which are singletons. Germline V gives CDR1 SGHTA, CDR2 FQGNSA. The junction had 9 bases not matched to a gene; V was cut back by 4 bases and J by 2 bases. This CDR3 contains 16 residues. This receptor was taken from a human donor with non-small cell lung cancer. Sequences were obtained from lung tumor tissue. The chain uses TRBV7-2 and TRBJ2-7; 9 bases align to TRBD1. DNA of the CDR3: TGTGCCAGCAGCTCCAGGGGGGGACAGGGAACCTACGAGCAGTACTTC. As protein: CASSSRGGQGTYEQYF.